The 11 T cell receptor beta chains presented below share a single source sample, sequenced in a study of cytomegalovirus exposure and HLA in healthy donors. Vbeta (60) and Jbeta (13) primers were used in the PCR. Produced via immunoSEQ multiplex PCR; TCRdb's table is partial and in-frame only. Of about 120,000 clones in the sample, around 76% were seen once. Sequenced material: PBMCs. The receptors derive from a man aged 55 to 70 in good health and CMV-seropositive.

This rearrangement joins TRBV5-6 to TRBJ1-2; TRBD1 aligns across 7 bases. V was clipped by 3 bases and J by 4 bases; unmatched bases: 3. CDR3 length equals 13 residues. Per germline, CDR1 SGHDT and CDR2 YYEEEE. Written as DNA, the CDR3 is TGTGCCAGCAGCTACGACAGGGCCTATGGCTACACCTTC. Translating it yields CASSYDRAYGYTF.

The chain joins TRBV19 to TRBJ2-7, with 7 bases fitting TRBD2. CDR1 is LNHDA, CDR2 SQIVND, per germline (reference sequence). The CDR3 contains 15 residues. V lost 6 bases, J lost 2 bases, and 10 bases stayed unmatched. CDR3: CASSTSGTTTYEQYF. The CDR3 DNA sequence: TGTGCCAGTAGCACCTCAGGGACTACTACCTACGAGCAGTACTTC.

V usage is TRBV18 and J usage is TRBJ1-1; D is uncertain. Germline V CDR1 and CDR2: KGHSH, LQKENI. The CDR3 has 14 amino acids. The V end was cut by 6 bases, the J end by 10 bases, with 21 bases between. DNA of the CDR3: TGTGCCAGCTCCGGAGTACAAGTCTCGGTCGGAGCTTTCTTT. This gives the protein CASSGVQVSVGAFF.

The chain carries TRBV30 and TRBJ2-7, with D possibly being TRBD1 (6 bases). With 3 bases removed from V and 3 bases from J, the gap between germline ends came to 12 bases. In germline, CDR1 is GTSNPN, CDR2 SVGIG (reference sequence). CDR3 size: 13 residues. The CDR3 sequence: CAWSRDTHYEQYF. CDR3 coding DNA: TGTGCCTGGAGCCGGGACACCCACTACGAGCAGTACTTC.

This clone came up a few times. The chain uses TRBV10-3 and TRBJ2-7; D perhaps matches TRBD1 (5 bases). The germline V gene has CDR1 ENHRY and CDR2 SYGVKD. Trimming took off 10 bases at V and 0 bases at J, with 10 bases between the two ends. This CDR3 spans 12 amino acids. In DNA, the CDR3 is TGTGCCACCTTCGACAGCTCCTACGAGCAGTACTTC. Translated, it gives CATFDSSYEQYF.

Here the CDR3 DNA reads TGTGCCTGGACAGGGGAAGCTAGCAATCAGCCCCAGCATTTT. It specifies CAWTGEASNQPQHF. The chain is built from TRBV30 and TRBJ1-5; TRBD1 is a possible D gene (6 bases). Germline CDR1 GTSNPN, CDR2 SVGIG (reference sequence). This CDR3 has 14 residues. With 4 bases removed from V and 0 bases from J, the gap between germline ends came to 10 bases.

V and J are TRBV5-1 and TRBJ2-5, with 8 bases matching TRBD2. The ends lost 3 bases at V and 6 bases at J; junction bases unmatched: 10. The CDR3 runs 15 residues. The germline V gene encodes CDR1 SGHRS and CDR2 YFSETQ. This CDR3 reads CASSSQSGSAKTQYF. The CDR3 DNA sequence: TGCGCCAGCAGCTCCCAAAGCGGGAGCGCCAAGACCCAGTACTTC.

The chain couples TRBV7-2 to TRBJ2-7, with D possibly matching TRBD1 (5 bases). Germline V gene lookup returns CDR1 SGHTA and CDR2 FQGNSA. V lost 3 bases, J lost 3 bases, and 12 bases lay in between. The CDR3 runs 14 residues. The CDR3 region is CASSFGRAIYEQYF. CDR3 DNA: TGTGCCAGCAGCTTCGGCAGGGCAATCTACGAGCAGTACTTC.

V is TRBV5-1 and J is TRBJ2-5; 7 bases fit TRBD2. The CDR3 runs 16 residues. J lost 1 base, V lost 4 bases, and 10 bases had no gene match. Germline values: CDR1 SGHRS, CDR2 YFSETQ. CDR3 region: CASSADSGSFQETQYF. CDR3 in DNA: TGCGCCAGCAGCGCCGATAGCGGGTCCTTCCAAGAGACCCAGTACTTC.

The chain has TRBV7-9 and TRBJ2-1, with a tentative D call TRBD1 (6 bases). Germline V lookup: CDR1 SEHNR, CDR2 FQNEAQ (reference sequence). Trimming cost V 5 bases and J 5 bases, with 16 bases left between them. The CDR3 loop spans 15 amino acids. The CDR3 coding sequence is TGTGCCAGCAGCCCCTACAGGGCGGTGAACAATGAGCAGTTCTTC. Encoded protein: CASSPYRAVNNEQFF. The variable domain in full, with the rest retrieved from reference TRBV7-9 and TRBJ2-1, is DTGVSQNPRHKITKRGQNVTFRCDPISEHNRLYWYRQTLGQGPEFLTYFQNEAQLEKSRLLSDRFSAERPKGSFSTLEIQRTEQGDSAMYLCASSPYRAVNNEQFFGPGTRLTVL.

The genes are TRBV5-1 and TRBJ1-3, with D possibly TRBD1 on 5 matching bases. Germline V CDR1 and CDR2: SGHRS, YFSETQ. The CDR3 extends over 15 amino acids. V was cut by 4 bases and J by 1 base, with 12 bases left in between. The CDR3 region is CASSPTPGSGNTIYF. CDR3 sequence (DNA): TGCGCCAGCAGCCCGACTCCAGGGTCTGGAAACACCATATATTTT. Supplemented by reference TRBV5-1 and TRBJ1-3, the full variable domain reads KAGVTQTPRYLIKTRGQQVTLSCSPISGHRSVSWYQQTPGQGLQFLFEYFSETQRNKGNFPGRFSGRQFSNSRSEMNVSTLELGDSALYLCASSPTPGSGNTIYFGEGSWLTVV.